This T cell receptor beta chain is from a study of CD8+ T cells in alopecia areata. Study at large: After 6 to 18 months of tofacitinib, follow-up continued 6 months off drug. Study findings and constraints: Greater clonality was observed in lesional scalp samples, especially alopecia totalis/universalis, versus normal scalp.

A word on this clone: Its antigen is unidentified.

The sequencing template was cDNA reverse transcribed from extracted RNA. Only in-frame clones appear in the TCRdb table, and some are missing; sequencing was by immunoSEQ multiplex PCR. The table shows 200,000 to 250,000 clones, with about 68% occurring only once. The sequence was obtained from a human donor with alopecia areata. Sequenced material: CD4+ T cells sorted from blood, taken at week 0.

The CDR3 sequence is CASSLPPGQGFTEAFF. The CDR3 coding sequence is TGTGCCAGCAGCCTCCCCCCGGGACAGGGGTTCACTGAAGCTTTCTTT. The chain employs TRBV5-6 and TRBJ1-1; 10 bases match TRBD1. Trimming cost V 4 bases and J 4 bases; bases outside gene matches: 10. The germline gives CDR1 SGHDT, CDR2 YYEEEE. There are 16 residues in the CDR3.